This TCR beta chain was found in a study of T-cell memory formation after mild COVID-19. Germline CDR1 and CDR2: SEHNR and FQNEAQ (reference sequence). The CDR3 loop spans 14 amino acids. With V trimmed by 4 bases and J by 11 bases, 4 bases remained unmatched. TCRalpha and TCRbeta libraries used 5'RACE with constant-segment primers and UMIs. One entry per CDR3 protein, called by TCRdb with MiXCR from the 5' RACE reads. Of fewer than 650,000 distinct CDR3 sequences in the sample, about a fifth are singletons; the top ten hold 7% to 9%. Sequenced input: PBMCs or a T cell subset sorted from them (not recorded which). This TCR derives from an adult woman who had mild COVID-19 (a few samples of this study predate the infection). Cell type and time point are not known. The chain combines TRBV7-9 with TRBJ1-6; 11 nucleotides agree with TRBD1. This CDR3 reads CASSSRDRGTPLHF. In nucleotides, the CDR3 is TGTGCCAGCAGCTCCCGGGACAGGGGGACACCCCTCCACTTT.